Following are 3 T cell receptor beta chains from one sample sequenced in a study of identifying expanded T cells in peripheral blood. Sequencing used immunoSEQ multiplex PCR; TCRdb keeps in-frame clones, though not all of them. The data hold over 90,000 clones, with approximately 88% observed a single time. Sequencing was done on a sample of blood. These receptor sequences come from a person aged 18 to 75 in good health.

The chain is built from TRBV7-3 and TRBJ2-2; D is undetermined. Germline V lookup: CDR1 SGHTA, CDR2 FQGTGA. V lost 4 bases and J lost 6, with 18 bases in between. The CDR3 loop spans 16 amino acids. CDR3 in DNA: TGTGCCAGCAGCTCCCGAGGAGCGAAGAGCTCCGGGGAGCTGTTTTTT. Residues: CASSSRGAKSSGELFF.

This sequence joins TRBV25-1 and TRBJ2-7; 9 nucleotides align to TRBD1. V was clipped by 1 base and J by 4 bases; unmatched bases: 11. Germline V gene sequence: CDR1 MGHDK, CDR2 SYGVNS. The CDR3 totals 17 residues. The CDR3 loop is CASSESGTGLRGYEQYF. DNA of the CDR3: TGTGCCAGCAGTGAATCCGGGACAGGGCTCCGGGGGTACGAGCAGTACTTC.

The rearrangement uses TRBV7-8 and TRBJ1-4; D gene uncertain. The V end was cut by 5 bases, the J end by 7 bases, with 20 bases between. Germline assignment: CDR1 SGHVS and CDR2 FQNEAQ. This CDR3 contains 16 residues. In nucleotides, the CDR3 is TGTGCCAGCAGCGGTCAGTCTGGGATTGAACGTGAAAAACTGTTTTTT. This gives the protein CASSGQSGIEREKLFF.